What follows is one T cell receptor beta chain and its context. This CDR3 has 14 amino acids. V dropped 2 bases and J dropped 3; count of bases not matched to a gene: 1. Germline-derived CDR1 and CDR2 are MNHEY and SVGAGI. Generated by immunoSEQ multiplex PCR, the TCRdb table keeps only in-frame clones and is missing some. The sample includes some 530,000 clones, about 88% of them seen just once. The sample comes from a study of blood T cell repertoires in COVID-19. Study-level information: From T cells, B-cell-depleted T cells, or PBMCs came the material, which was cDNA or gDNA.

Enrollees, roughly 18 to 95 years old, lived in 24 US areas. The TCR originated in a woman in her sixties who had recovered from COVID-19. The chain carries TRBV6-5 and TRBJ2-7, with 10 bases aligning to TRBD2. Input material: PBMCs or T cells enriched from blood (not recorded which). CDR3 loop: CASSYTSGVYEQYF. CDR3 bases: TGTGCCAGCAGTTACACTAGCGGGGTCTACGAGCAGTACTTC.